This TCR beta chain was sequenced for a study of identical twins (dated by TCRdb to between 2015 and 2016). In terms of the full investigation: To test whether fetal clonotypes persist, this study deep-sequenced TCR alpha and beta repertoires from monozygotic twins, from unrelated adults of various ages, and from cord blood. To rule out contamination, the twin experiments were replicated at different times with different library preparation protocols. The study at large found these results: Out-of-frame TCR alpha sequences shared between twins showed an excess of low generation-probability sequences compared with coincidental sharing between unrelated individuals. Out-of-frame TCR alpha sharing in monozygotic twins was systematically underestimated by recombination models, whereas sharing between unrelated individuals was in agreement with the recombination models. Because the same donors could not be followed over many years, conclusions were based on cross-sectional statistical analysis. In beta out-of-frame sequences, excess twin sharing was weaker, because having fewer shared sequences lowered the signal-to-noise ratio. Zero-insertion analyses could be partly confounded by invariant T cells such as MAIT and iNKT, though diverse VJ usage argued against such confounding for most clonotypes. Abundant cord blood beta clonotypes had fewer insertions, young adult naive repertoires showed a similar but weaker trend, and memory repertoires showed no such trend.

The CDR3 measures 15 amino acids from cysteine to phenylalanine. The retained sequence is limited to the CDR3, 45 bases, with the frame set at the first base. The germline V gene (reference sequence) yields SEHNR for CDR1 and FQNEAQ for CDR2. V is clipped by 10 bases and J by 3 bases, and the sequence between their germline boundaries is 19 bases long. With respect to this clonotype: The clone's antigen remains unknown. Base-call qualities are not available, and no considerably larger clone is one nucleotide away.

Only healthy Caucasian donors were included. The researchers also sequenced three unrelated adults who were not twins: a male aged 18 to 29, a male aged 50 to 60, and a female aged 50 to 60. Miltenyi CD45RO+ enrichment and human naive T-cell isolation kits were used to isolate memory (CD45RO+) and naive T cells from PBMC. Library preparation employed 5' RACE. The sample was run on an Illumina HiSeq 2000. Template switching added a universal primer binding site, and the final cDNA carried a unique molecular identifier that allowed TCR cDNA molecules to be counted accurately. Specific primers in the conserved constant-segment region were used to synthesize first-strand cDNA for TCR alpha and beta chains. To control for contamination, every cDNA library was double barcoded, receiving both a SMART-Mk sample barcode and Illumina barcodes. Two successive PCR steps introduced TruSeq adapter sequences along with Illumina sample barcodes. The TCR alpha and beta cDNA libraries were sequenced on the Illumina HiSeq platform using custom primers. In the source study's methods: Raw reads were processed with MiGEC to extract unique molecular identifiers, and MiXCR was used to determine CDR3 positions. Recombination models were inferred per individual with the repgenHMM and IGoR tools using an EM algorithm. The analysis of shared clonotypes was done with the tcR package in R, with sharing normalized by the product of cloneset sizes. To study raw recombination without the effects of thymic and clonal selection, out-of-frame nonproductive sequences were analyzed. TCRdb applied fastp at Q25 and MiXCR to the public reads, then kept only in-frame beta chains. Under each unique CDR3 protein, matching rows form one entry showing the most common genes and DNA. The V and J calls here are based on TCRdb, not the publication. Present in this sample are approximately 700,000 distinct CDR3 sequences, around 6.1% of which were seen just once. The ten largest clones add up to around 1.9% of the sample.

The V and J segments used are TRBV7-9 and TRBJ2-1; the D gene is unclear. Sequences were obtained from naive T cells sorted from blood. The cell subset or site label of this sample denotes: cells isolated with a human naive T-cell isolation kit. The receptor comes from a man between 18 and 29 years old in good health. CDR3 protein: CAIPTDDKDYNEQFF. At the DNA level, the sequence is TGTGCCATTCCCACGGACGATAAGGACTACAATGAGCAGTTCTTC.